This entry features one T cell receptor (beta chain) sequence. As yet, its antigen is unknown. This CDR3 comprises 15 residues. The germline CDR1 and CDR2 sequences are SGDLS and YYNGEE. The germline V and J ends were trimmed by 0 bases and 5 bases, with 15 bases remaining between them. The source of the sample is a study of cytomegalovirus exposure and HLA in healthy donors. Findings and caveats of the study: A later analysis reported that several of the most significant clusters appeared to be linked to common viral pathogens, among them Epstein-Barr virus.

PCR amplification relied on 60 Vbeta primers (plus 13 Jbeta primers). Clones were sequenced by immunoSEQ multiplex PCR, and TCRdb holds only the in-frame ones, with some missing. The sample holds over 150,000 clones, roughly three quarters seen once. The origin of this receptor is a woman aged 45-60 years in good health and CMV-seropositive. The sequenced sample was PBMCs. The V call is TRBV9, the J call TRBJ2-7; maybe TRBD1 (6 bases). CDR3 bases: TGTGCCAGCAGCGTAGTGGGACACCCGGCTGACGAGCAGTACTTC. Translation gives CASSVVGHPADEQYF.